The 9 T cell receptor beta chains listed next were all sequenced from one sample in a study. Data came from immunoSEQ multiplex PCR; TCRdb stores just in-frame clones and leaves some out. The sample has about 50,000 clones; 80% to 95% are singletons. Specimen: PBMCs. These receptors all come from a man aged 35 to 55 with rheumatoid arthritis.

This clone showed up just once. The V and J genes are TRBV30 and TRBJ2-5, with D hard to call. CDR1 is GTSNPN, CDR2 SVGIG, per germline (reference sequence). This CDR3 region has 13 residues. V lost 3 bases to trimming and J lost 5 bases, with 13 bases between them. The CDR3 loop reads CAWSRRVRETQYF. CDR3 bases: TGTGCCTGGAGCAGGAGAGTCCGGGAGACCCAGTACTTC.

The chain carries TRBV7-6 and TRBJ1-3; D ambiguous. V was cut by 2 bases and J by 2 bases, with 10 bases left in between. There are 15 residues in the CDR3. CDR1 is SGHVS, CDR2 FNYEAQ, per germline. The CDR3 loop reads CASSLRGSAGNTIYF. As DNA, the CDR3 is TGTGCCAGCAGCTTAAGAGGGAGCGCTGGAAACACCATATATTTT.

V gene TRBV4-3 combines with J gene TRBJ2-1; no reliable D call. CDR1 and CDR2 from the germline V gene are LGHNA and YSLEER. V shed 1 base and J shed 10 bases, with 5 bases lying between them. The CDR3 runs 11 residues. DNA for the CDR3: TGCGCCAGCAGCCAAGGGTCCGAGCAGTTCTTC. Encoded protein: CASSQGSEQFF.

This clone was picked up one time. The chain recombines TRBV6-5 with TRBJ2-5, with D unresolved. The CDR3 contains 12 residues. The germline V gene has CDR1 MNHEY and CDR2 SVGAGI. Trimming cost V 7 bases and J 7 bases, with 13 bases left between them. The CDR3 DNA reads as TGTGCCAGCAAAGGACCTCTGGGGACCCAGTACTTC. Its protein is CASKGPLGTQYF.

This clone has a single count. The chain recombines TRBV27 with TRBJ2-5, with 8 positions matching TRBD1. This CDR3 has 15 residues. Per the germline V gene, CDR1 is MNHEY and CDR2 is SMNVEV (reference sequence). J lost 2 bases, V lost 5 bases, and 7 bases had no gene match. CDR3 nucleotide sequence: TGTGCCAGCAGTATGGGACAGGTGACACAAGAGACCCAGTACTTC. This gives the protein CASSMGQVTQETQYF.

The rearrangement links TRBV5-1 to TRBJ1-1, with 7 bases lining up with TRBD1. Germline lookup yields CDR1 SGHRS and CDR2 YFSETQ. V trimming: 4 bases; J trimming: 6 bases; junction bases outside the gene matches: 12. The CDR3 consists of 15 residues. The chain's CDR3 is CASSPPSAGGAEAFF. In DNA form, the CDR3 reads TGCGCCAGCAGCCCCCCCTCGGCAGGGGGGGCTGAAGCTTTCTTT.

J is TRBJ2-1 and V is TRBV11-1; 10 bases match TRBD2. From germline, CDR1 is SGHAT and CDR2 FQDESV (reference sequence). The junction had 7 bases not matched to a gene; V was cut back by 2 bases and J by 6 bases. The CDR3 is 16 residues long. The CDR3 nucleotides are TGTGCCAGCAGCTTACCGAGGGGGACTAGCGTCAATGAGCAGTTCTTC. Protein: CASSLPRGTSVNEQFF.

In the case of this clone: The sample carries other DNA sequences with the same CDR3. The chain has TRBV19 and TRBJ2-1, with D unclear. This CDR3 contains 12 residues. Germline V lookup: CDR1 LNHDA, CDR2 SQIVND (reference sequence). V shed 3 bases and J shed 4 bases, with 4 bases lying between them. The CDR3 region has the DNA TGTGCCAGTAGTATTCCTTACAATGAGCAGTTCTTC. Its protein is CASSIPYNEQFF.

The chain is built from TRBV24-1 and TRBJ1-2; D is ambiguous. The CDR3 runs to 14 residues. The ends were cut back, 2 bases at V and 5 bases at J, with 11 bases in the middle. Germline CDR1 KGHDR, CDR2 SFDVKD. CDR3 in DNA: TGTGCCACCAGTGATTGGCGGAGTGGGTATGGCTACACCTTC. It specifies CATSDWRSGYGYTF.